This TCR beta chain was obtained from a study of T cell repertoires in cytomegalovirus infection. Whole-study context: Indications came from public TCR beta signatures; they pointed to CMV infection and to a matching HLA type.

A remark on this clonotype: The antigen remains undetermined.

Germline V lookup: CDR1 SGHTA, CDR2 FQGNSA. The CDR3 covers 15 residues. V was trimmed by 2 bases and J by 7 bases, leaving 15 bases between them. Whole-study results and caveats: The cumulative frequency of public TCR beta families distinguished individuals who carried CMV together with the relevant HLA. Ex vivo responses were dominated by HLA-C-restricted CMV-specific TCR beta clonotypes.

MiXCR, run by TCRdb on the reads, gives a single entry per CDR3 protein. In the table there are 150,000 to 200,000 distinct CDR3 sequences, approximately 19% of which are singletons. The sample was PBMCs. The chain recombines TRBV7-2 with TRBJ2-1; D gene uncertain. This TCR came from a human donor in good health (CMV status not recorded). Some clones in this sample may be carry-over from other donors' samples. CDR3 nucleotides: TGTGCCAGCAGCTTATGGGCAGCCCCTGGGAATGAGCAGTTCTTC. Translated: CASSLWAAPGNEQFF.